The 22 T cell receptor beta chains listed next were all sequenced from one sample in a study of blood T cell repertoires in COVID-19. Some clones are missing from TCRdb's copy, which holds only in-frame ones; the method was immunoSEQ multiplex PCR. The sample lists about 230,000 clones; 81% were seen once. Sequencing was performed on peripheral blood. The receptors here all came from an elderly woman with acute or convalescent COVID-19.

The chain couples TRBV19 to TRBJ1-5; possibly TRBD1 for D (6 bases). The germline CDR1 and CDR2 sequences are LNHDA and SQIVND (reference sequence). The CDR3 has 16 amino acids. V was trimmed by 7 bases and J by 2 bases, leaving 18 bases between them. The CDR3 bases are TGTGCCAGTACCCACGGGCGGGGGCCGGGCAATCAGCCCCAGCATTTT. Protein product: CASTHGRGPGNQPQHF.

Here the CDR3 reads CASSPPGAGVWETQYF. The DNA of the CDR3 is TGTGCCAGCAGCCCCCCAGGGGCGGGAGTGTGGGAGACCCAGTACTTC. The V and J genes are TRBV3-1 (or the pseudogene TRBV3-2) and TRBJ2-5; D possibly corresponds to TRBD2 (7 bases). V shed 4 bases and J shed 5 bases, with 20 bases lying between them. The CDR3 loop spans 16 amino acids. Germline CDR1 is LGHDT and CDR2 is YNNKEL (reference sequence).

J is TRBJ2-6 and V is TRBV7-2, with D hard to call. CDR3 length: 13 amino acids. V was trimmed by 7 bases and J by 0 bases, leaving 4 bases between them. Germline V CDR1 and CDR2: SGHTA, FQGNSA. The CDR3 sequence is CASTYSGANVLTF. The CDR3 region has the DNA TGTGCCAGCACCTACTCTGGGGCCAACGTCCTGACTTTC.

The rearrangement joins TRBV4-1 to TRBJ1-4; 9 bases line up with TRBD1. The CDR3 spans 15 residues. Germline assignment: CDR1 MGHRA and CDR2 YSYEKL. V was pared by 2 bases and J by 7 bases, with 5 bases of the junction left unmatched. DNA for the CDR3: TGCGCCAGCAGCCAATTACAGGGGGCGGGTGAAAAACTGTTTTTT. This translates into CASSQLQGAGEKLFF.

V usage is TRBV7-7 and J usage is TRBJ1-4; D call uncertain. Trimming cost V 5 bases and J 7 bases, with 14 bases left between them. Per the germline V gene, CDR1 is SSHAT and CDR2 is FNYEAQ (reference sequence). The CDR3 has 14 residues. CDR3: CASSPAVGGEKLFF. As DNA, the CDR3 is TGTGCCAGCAGCCCCGCAGTCGGCGGTGAAAAACTGTTTTTT.

This sequence joins TRBV27 and TRBJ2-7; TRBD2 aligns across 10 bases. The CDR3 spans 15 residues. CDR1 and CDR2 (germline): MNHEY, SMNVEV (reference sequence). The junction had 6 bases not matched to a gene; V was cut back by 5 bases and J by 2 bases. The CDR3 DNA follows: TGTGCCAGCAGTCTCAGGACTAGCGGAGCCTACGAGCAGTACTTC. Amino acids: CASSLRTSGAYEQYF.

The V and J genes are TRBV21-1 and TRBJ1-5. TRBV21-1 is an annotated pseudogene. The CDR3 totals 14 residues. The CDR3 loop is CASRRRPRHQPQHF. CDR3 sequence (DNA): TGTGCCAGCAGGCGACGCCCGCGGCATCAGCCCCAGCATTTT.

This chain connects TRBV24-1 to TRBJ2-3; the D gene is possibly TRBD1 (6 bases). V shed 4 bases and J shed 0 bases, with 13 bases lying between them. Germline V gene lookup returns CDR1 KGHDR and CDR2 SFDVKD. This CDR3 comprises 16 residues. The CDR3 DNA reads TGTGCCACCAGTGAGTCCGGGACACTGAGCACAGATACGCAGTATTTT. It specifies CATSESGTLSTDTQYF.

V usage is TRBV5-5 and J usage is TRBJ2-2, with 10 bases aligning to TRBD1. Germline loops: CDR1 SGHKS, CDR2 YYEKEE (reference sequence). With V trimmed by 3 bases and J by 4 bases, 0 bases remained unmatched. The CDR3 runs to 14 residues. DNA for the CDR3: TGTGCCAGCAGCTGGACAGGGGGCACCGGGGAGCTGTTTTTT. It is translated as CASSWTGGTGELFF. The variable domain in full, completed from reference TRBV5-5 and TRBJ2-2, reads DAGVTQSPTHLIKTRGQQVTLRCSPISGHKSVSWYQQVLGQGPQFIFQYYEKEERGRGNFPDRFSARQFPNYSSELNVNALLLGDSALYLCASSWTGGTGELFFGEGSRLTVL.

The chain employs TRBV2 and TRBJ2-2; D is unresolved. The germline gives CDR1 SNHLY, CDR2 FYNNEI. The CDR3 runs 12 residues. Trimming cost V 5 bases and J 5 bases, with 6 bases left between them. CDR3 residues: CASSLRTGELFF. The CDR3 DNA reads TGTGCCAGCAGTCTTCGGACCGGGGAGCTGTTTTTT.

V and J are TRBV7-7 and TRBJ1-4; unclear D gene. The CDR3 runs 15 residues. The germline gives CDR1 SSHAT, CDR2 FNYEAQ (reference sequence). V lost 5 bases and J lost 4, with 14 bases in between. Here the CDR3 DNA reads TGTGCCAGCAGCCGAGGATCGGGGTATAATGAAAAACTGTTTTTT. Amino acid sequence: CASSRGSGYNEKLFF.

This clone was detected only once. The V call is TRBV15, the J call TRBJ2-1, with 10 bases that match TRBD2. This CDR3 comprises 16 residues. CDR1 LNHNV and CDR2 YYDKDF come from the germline V gene (reference sequence). V was clipped by 7 bases and J by 7 bases; unmatched bases: 13. The CDR3 loop is CATKAMALAGTNEQFF. The CDR3 DNA reads TGTGCCACCAAAGCGATGGCACTAGCGGGAACGAATGAGCAGTTCTTC.

The V gene is TRBV5-1, the J gene TRBJ1-6, with 7 bases matching TRBD1. There are 16 residues in the CDR3. CDR1 is SGHRS, CDR2 YFSETQ, per germline. V was pared by 4 bases and J by 6 bases, with 10 bases of the junction left unmatched. Written as DNA, the CDR3 is TGCGCCAGCAGCGACGCCCGACAGGGAAGTAATTCACCCCTCCACTTT. Protein sequence: CASSDARQGSNSPLHF.

V usage is TRBV10-3 and J usage is TRBJ2-5; D is perhaps TRBD2 (6 bases). Germline loops: CDR1 ENHRY, CDR2 SYGVKD. The CDR3 loop spans 13 amino acids. V dropped 6 bases and J dropped 10 bases, with 18 bases sitting between them. The CDR3 DNA reads as TGTGCCATCAGCCCGGGGCGGGACGGGGGCCAGTACTTC. Its translation: CAISPGRDGGQYF.

V gene TRBV18 combines with J gene TRBJ2-5; 11 bases line up with TRBD2. V was pared by 1 base and J by 4 bases, with 5 bases of the junction left unmatched. This CDR3 contains 16 residues. Germline values: CDR1 KGHSH, CDR2 LQKENI. The CDR3 DNA reads as TGTGCCAGCTCACCACGGATAGCGGGAGGGGTAGAGACCCAGTACTTC. Translation gives CASSPRIAGGVETQYF. The full variable domain, with the rest looked up from reference TRBV18 and TRBJ2-5, is NAGVMQNPRHLVRRRGQEARLRCSPMKGHSHVYWYRQLPEEGLKFMVYLQKENIIDESGMPKERFSAEFPKEGPSILRIQQVVRGDSAAYFCASSPRIAGGVETQYFGPGTRLLVL.

V usage is TRBV6-5 and J usage is TRBJ2-7; TRBD2 aligns across 10 bases. The V gene end was trimmed by 2 bases and the J gene end by 4 bases; junction bases not matched to a gene: 8. CDR3 length: 16 amino acids. Looked up from germline, CDR1 is MNHEY and CDR2 is SVGAGI. The CDR3: CASSYVASGRRYEQYF. CDR3 nucleotide sequence: TGTGCCAGCAGTTACGTGGCTAGCGGGAGAAGGTACGAGCAGTACTTC.

This clone was counted between two and nine times. The chain uses TRBV7-3 and TRBJ2-7; 9 positions match TRBD2. Looked up from germline, CDR1 is SGHTA and CDR2 is FQGTGA. The CDR3 loop spans 13 amino acids. Trimming cost V 5 bases and J 7 bases; bases outside gene matches: 6. In DNA, the CDR3 is TGTGCCAGCAGCCCAGGACTAGCGAGTGAGCAGTACTTC. It is translated as CASSPGLASEQYF.

This clone was seen more than once but under ten times. The chain links TRBV2 to TRBJ1-6; TRBD1 agrees at 8 bases. Germline CDR1 reads SNHLY; CDR2 reads FYNNEI. V lost 5 bases and J lost 5; bases outside the gene matches: 2. This CDR3 has 14 amino acids. CDR3 amino acids: CASSYRGDNSPLHF. In DNA form, the CDR3 reads TGTGCCAGCAGTTACAGGGGGGATAATTCACCCCTCCACTTT.

The chain is built from TRBV28 and TRBJ2-7; weak D call: TRBD2 (5 bases). The CDR3 spans 13 residues. Germline loops: CDR1 MDHEN, CDR2 SYDVKM. V lost 4 bases and J 7 bases, leaving 14 bases between the germline ends. DNA of the CDR3: TGTGCCAGCAGTTCTCCGGGATCGGATGAGCAGTACTTC. This codes for CASSSPGSDEQYF.

This clone turned up a few times. One junction end does not reproduce the germline sequence, and a read error may be involved. The V and J genes are TRBV12-3 or TRBV12-4 and TRBJ1-2, with unresolved D. The CDR3 loop spans 13 amino acids. CDR3 DNA: TGTGCCAGCAGTTTAGGGCTACACTACGGCTACACCTTC. This encodes CASSLGLHYGYTF.

This clone was recorded once. The rearrangement joins TRBV3-1 (or the pseudogene TRBV3-2) to TRBJ1-6, with D unclear. CDR1 and CDR2 from the germline V gene are LGHDT and YNNKEL (reference sequence). The V and J ends lost 4 bases and 6 bases respectively, with 13 bases between them. The CDR3 is 15 residues long. CDR3 nucleotide sequence: TGTGCCAGCAGCCTTACGGGGTCCCGTAATTCACCCCTCCACTTT. Its translation: CASSLTGSRNSPLHF.

The CDR3 loop is CASSLTGGRVGEQFF. The CDR3, as DNA: TGTGCCAGCAGCTTAACAGGGGGAAGGGTCGGTGAGCAGTTCTTC. The rearrangement joins TRBV11-2 to TRBJ2-1, with TRBD1 matching 8 bases. The junction had 9 bases not matched to a gene; V was cut back by 2 bases and J by 9 bases. This CDR3 region has 15 residues. Germline assignment: CDR1 SGHAT and CDR2 FQNNGV.